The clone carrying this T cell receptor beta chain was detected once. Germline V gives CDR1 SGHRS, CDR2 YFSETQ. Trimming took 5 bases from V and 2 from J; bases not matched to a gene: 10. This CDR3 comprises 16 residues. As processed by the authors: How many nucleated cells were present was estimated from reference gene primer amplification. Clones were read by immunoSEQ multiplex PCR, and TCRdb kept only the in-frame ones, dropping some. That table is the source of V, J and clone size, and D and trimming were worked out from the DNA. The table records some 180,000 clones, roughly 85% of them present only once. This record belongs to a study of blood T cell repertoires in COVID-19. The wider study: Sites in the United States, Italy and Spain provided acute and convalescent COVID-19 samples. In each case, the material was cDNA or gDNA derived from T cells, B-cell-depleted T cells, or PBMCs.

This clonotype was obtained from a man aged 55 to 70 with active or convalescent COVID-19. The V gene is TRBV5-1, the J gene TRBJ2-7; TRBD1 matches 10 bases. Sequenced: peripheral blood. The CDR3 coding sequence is TGCGCCAGCAGTTCCGATTCCGGGACAGGGGCCTACGAGCAGTACTTC. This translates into CASSSDSGTGAYEQYF.